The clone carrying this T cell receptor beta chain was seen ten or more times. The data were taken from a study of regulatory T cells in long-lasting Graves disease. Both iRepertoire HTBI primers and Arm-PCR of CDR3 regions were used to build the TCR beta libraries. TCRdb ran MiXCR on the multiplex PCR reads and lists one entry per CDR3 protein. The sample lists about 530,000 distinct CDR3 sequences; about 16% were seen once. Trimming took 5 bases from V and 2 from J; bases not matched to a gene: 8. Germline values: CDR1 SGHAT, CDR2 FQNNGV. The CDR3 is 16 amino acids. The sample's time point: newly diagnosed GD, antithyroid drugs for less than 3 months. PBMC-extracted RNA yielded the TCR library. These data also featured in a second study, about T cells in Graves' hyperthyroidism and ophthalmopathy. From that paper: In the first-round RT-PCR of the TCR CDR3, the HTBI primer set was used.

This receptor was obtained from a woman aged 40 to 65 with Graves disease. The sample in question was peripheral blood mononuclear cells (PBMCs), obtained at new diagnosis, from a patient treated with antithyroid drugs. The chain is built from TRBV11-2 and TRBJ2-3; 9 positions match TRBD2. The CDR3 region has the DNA TGTGCCAGCAGCCTTGAAGGCGGGGGGGTCACAGATACGCAGTATTTT. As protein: CASSLEGGGVTDTQYF.